This record concerns one TCR beta chain sequence. What it recognizes is unknown. This record belongs to a study of T cell clonotyping in hematopoietic cell transplantation. Points from the study as a whole: After transplant, recipient diversity fell while pathologically expanded clonotypes grew through day 180. Without cell sorting, CD4 versus CD8 contributions remain unresolved. Higher Inverse Simpson Index values in graft donor and pretransplant recipient predicted broader posttransplant TCR diversity.

Recipients were bled about 28 days pretransplant and at posttransplant days 30, 100, 180. Profiling relied on immunoSEQ multiplex PCR, and the TCRdb table lists in-frame clones only, not all of them. The sample has 11,000 to 15,000 clones, approximately 95% seen once; the top ten hold roughly 4.5%. There are 15 residues in the CDR3. Germline CDR1 reads SGHTA; CDR2 reads FQGNSA. The V segment lost 5 bases and the J segment 5 bases; nucleotides outside the gene matches: 5. The sequence was collected from a male patient in his sixties who had an allogeneic stem cell transplant from an unrelated donor, so the T cells may come from the graft donor. Some clones in this sample may be carry-over from other donors' samples. The genes are TRBV7-2 and TRBJ2-3, with TRBD2 identical over 12 bases. The specimen was PBMCs, collected 30 days after allogeneic stem cell transplant. The CDR3 loop is CASSPVTSGRDTQYF. The CDR3 nucleotides are TGTGCCAGCAGCCCAGTGACTAGCGGGAGAGATACGCAGTATTTT.